A selection of T cell receptor beta chains follows, all from one sample in a study of T cells in Graves' hyperthyroidism and ophthalmopathy. Each CDR3 protein is one row after TCRdb ran MiXCR on the multiplex PCR reads. This table has around 430,000 distinct CDR3 sequences, more than 12% appearing once. The sequenced material came from blood. The source is a woman in her twenties or thirties with Graves' hyperthyroidism. CDR3s include the opening cysteine and the closing phenylalanine or tryptophan. The size field is filled for only some rows; it gives once, few, many or a size class.

TRBV6-1	NA	TRBJ1-4	CASRRSINEKLFF
TRBV7-8	few	TRBJ2-7	CASSYPRKTSGRRAEQYF
TRBV4-2	NA	TRBJ2-3	CASSQPPEDTQYF
TRBV11-3	many	TRBJ2-1	CASSEQGAYNEQFF
TRBV4-2	NA	TRBJ2-1	CASSQEWGSYNEQFF
TRBV5-1	few	TRBJ2-1	CASSGSPYNEQFF
TRBV9	many	TRBJ2-3	CASSAGTYKDTQYF
TRBV20-1	few	TRBJ2-7	CSARNRDSNYEQYF
TRBV5-1	NA	TRBJ2-1	CASSGPGLAGGYNEQFF
TRBV2	few	TRBJ2-1	CASTKQQGLNEQFF
TRBV27	NA	TRBJ2-7	CASSFSGGRYEQYF
TRBV28	many	TRBJ2-5	CASSFQAQETQYF
TRBV18	many	TRBJ1-5	CASSPGQANFNQPQHF
TRBV6-2/TRBV6-3	few	TRBJ2-7	CASSYRGLAGARYEQYF